This T cell receptor beta chain was documented in a study of cytomegalovirus exposure and HLA in healthy donors. Trimming took 4 bases from V and 4 from J, leaving 12 bases between them. The CDR3 runs to 14 residues. Germline V gene data show CDR1 as SGDLS and CDR2 as YYNGEE. The PCR contained 60 Vbeta and 13 Jbeta primers. Only in-frame clones appear in the TCRdb table, and some are missing; sequencing was by immunoSEQ multiplex PCR. The sample shows approximately 150,000 clones, around 78% of them seen only once. Study-wide results and caveats: Trimming of TCR beta V- and J-genes showed a link, identified in a later analysis, to a missense DCLRE1C variant.

About this clone itself: Its matching antigen is unknown.

The sequence derives from a woman aged 18-35 years in good health and CMV-seropositive. Sequences were obtained from PBMCs. This chain links TRBV9 with TRBJ1-3; no firm D call. Here the CDR3 reads CASSSPLAGNTIYF. DNA for the CDR3: TGTGCCAGCAGCTCCCCCTTAGCCGGAAACACCATATATTTT.